This T cell receptor beta chain was observed in a study of Ad26.COV2.S vaccination and SARS-CoV-2 variants. Germline CDR1 and CDR2: SGHAT and FQNNGV. V was shortened by 7 bases and J by 3 bases, with 24 bases between the two germline ends. CDR3 size: 18 residues. Sample treatment: some 20 received Ad26.COV2.S at low or high dose, single or two shots; five or six received placebo; per-sample allocation not given. Each sample was drawn 63 days after the first injection (of vaccine or placebo). The protocol was immunoSEQ multiplex PCR, while the TCRdb copy is restricted to in-frame clones and leaves out a portion. The repertoire holds 440,000 or so clones, with around 90% as singletons.

This receptor was identified in a person between 18 and 65 years old who received the Ad26.COV2.S COVID-19 vaccine or a placebo. The source material was peripheral blood, sampled in a trial of Ad26.COV2.S vaccine versus placebo. The chain joins TRBV11-2 to TRBJ2-2, with D perhaps TRBD2 (5 bases). The CDR3 protein is CASIRGWFRQADTGELFF. CDR3 nucleotides: TGTGCCAGCATCCGAGGGTGGTTCCGTCAAGCGGACACCGGGGAGCTGTTTTTT.